The sequence of this T cell receptor (beta chain) was determined in a study of blood T cell repertoires in COVID-19. Whole-study context: Samples taken during acute and convalescent COVID-19 were collected in the United States, Italy and Spain.

The data were produced by immunoSEQ multiplex PCR, yet TCRdb's version contains in-frame clones alone and is incomplete. The sample yields hundreds of thousands of clones, around nine tenths seen once. The CDR3 has 14 residues. From germline, CDR1 is SEHNR and CDR2 FQNEAQ (reference sequence). J lost 5 bases, V lost 1 base, and 5 bases had no gene match. The chain uses TRBV7-9 and TRBJ2-7; 7 nucleotides agree with TRBD1. The sample comprised peripheral blood. This TCR was recovered from a woman between 65 and 79 years old with COVID-19, enrolled during active disease. CDR3 bases: TGTGCCAGCAGCTTAGGACAGGGCATGGACGAGCAGTACTTC. It is translated as CASSLGQGMDEQYF.